This T cell receptor (beta chain) was recovered during a study of T cells after posttransplantation cyclophosphamide. A word on this clone: Its matching antigen is unknown.

Whole-study findings and limits: Recipient CMV seropositivity and CMV reactivation strongly tracked TRB clonality. Donor CD8+ memory clones often dominated recipient blood repertoires at later times.

CDR1 and CDR2 (germline): LNHNV, YYDKDF (reference sequence). This CDR3 is built from 18 residues. Trimming cost V 3 bases and J 4 bases; bases outside gene matches: 15. Sequencing was performed with immunoSEQ multiplex PCR; in TCRdb, only in-frame clones are kept and a portion is missing. The repertoire holds about 50,000 clones, with approximately 94% as singletons. The clonotype comes from a woman aged 30 to 39 in good health and a related stem cell transplant donor. The sample consisted of PBMCs. The chain is built from TRBV15 and TRBJ2-1; 7 bases match TRBD1. The CDR3 loop is CATSSPPHGTALYNEQFF. The CDR3 bases are TGTGCCACCAGCAGTCCTCCCCACGGGACAGCTTTATACAATGAGCAGTTCTTC.